The TCR beta chain described here comes from a study of blood T cell repertoires in COVID-19. For the study at large: Material from acute and convalescent COVID-19 was sourced from the United States, Italy and Spain.

The count of this clone is one. CDR1 is SNHLY and CDR2 is FYNNEI in the germline V gene. The CDR3 consists of 14 residues. Trimming left V 4 bases short and J 7 bases short, with 13 bases between. Here immunoSEQ multiplex PCR was the method, and the copy in TCRdb shows in-frame clones only, minus some. There are over 350,000 clones in the sample; around nine tenths occur only once, and roughly 1.9% lies in the top ten. Participants, about 18 to 90 years old, spanned around 25 US areas. Clinical history reported by participants formed the basis on which cohorts were assigned. Material: PBMCs or T cells enriched from blood (not recorded which). This TCR was sampled from a woman under 30 with acute COVID-19. This rearrangement joins TRBV2 to TRBJ1-4; no definite D call. CDR3 amino acids: CASSGGMVTEKLFF. The CDR3 DNA reads TGTGCCAGCAGTGGAGGCATGGTGACTGAAAAACTGTTTTTT.